These 3 T cell receptor beta chains share one sample of origin, sequenced in a study of PD-1 blockade in mismatch repair-deficient tumors. Clones were read by immunoSEQ multiplex PCR, and TCRdb kept only the in-frame ones, dropping some. The repertoire holds 15,000 to 25,000 clones, around 80% seen once, with approximately 1.5% in the top ten. The material sequenced was PBMCs, taken 52 weeks after starting pembrolizumab. The receptor set was obtained from an adult with mismatch repair-deficient cancer.

The chain joins TRBV9 to TRBJ2-2; D remains unclear. V was trimmed by 4 bases and J by 5 bases, leaving 15 bases between them. This CDR3 has 15 residues. Germline V gene lookup returns CDR1 SGDLS and CDR2 YYNGEE. The CDR3 bases are TGTGCCAGCAGCTCCGCGCGATTCGAGACCGGGGAGCTGTTTTTT. Translated: CASSSARFETGELFF. Full variable domain (outside the CDR3, taken from reference TRBV9 and TRBJ2-2): DSGVTQTPKHLITATGQRVTLRCSPRSGDLSVYWYQQSLDQGLQFLIQYYNGEERAKGNILERFSAQQFPDLHSELNLSSLELGDSALYFCASSSARFETGELFFGEGSRLTVL.

The V gene is TRBV28, the J gene TRBJ2-4; 7 bases agree with TRBD1. Looked up from germline, CDR1 is MDHEN and CDR2 is SYDVKM. The CDR3 extends over 15 amino acids. V shed 5 bases and J 1 base; nucleotides not matched to a gene: 5. The CDR3 protein is CASSIGQAAKNIQYF. CDR3 sequence (DNA): TGTGCCAGCAGTATTGGACAGGCGGCCAAAAACATTCAGTACTTC.

The chain recombines TRBV28 with TRBJ2-3; 8 nucleotides line up with TRBD2. Germline assignment: CDR1 MDHEN and CDR2 SYDVKM. The trim removed 4 bases at V and 3 bases at J, leaving 9 bases unmatched. This CDR3 is built from 16 residues. Here the CDR3 DNA reads TGTGCCAGCAGTTCTCCGGGGCGGGAGGTGACAGATACGCAGTATTTT. It translates to CASSSPGREVTDTQYF.